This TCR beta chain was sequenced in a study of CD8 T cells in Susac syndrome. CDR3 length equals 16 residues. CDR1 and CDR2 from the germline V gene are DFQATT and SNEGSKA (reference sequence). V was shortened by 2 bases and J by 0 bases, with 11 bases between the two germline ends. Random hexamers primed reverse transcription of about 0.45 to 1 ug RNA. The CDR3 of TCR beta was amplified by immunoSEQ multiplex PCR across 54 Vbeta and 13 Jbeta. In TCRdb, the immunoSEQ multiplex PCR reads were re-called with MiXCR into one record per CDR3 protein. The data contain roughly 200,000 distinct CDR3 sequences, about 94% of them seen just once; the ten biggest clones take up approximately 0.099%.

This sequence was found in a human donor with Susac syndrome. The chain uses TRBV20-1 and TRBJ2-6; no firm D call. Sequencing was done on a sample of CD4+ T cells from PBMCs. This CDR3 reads CSARLSWGSGANVLTF. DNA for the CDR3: TGCAGTGCTAGACTAAGCTGGGGCTCTGGGGCCAACGTCCTGACTTTC.